These T cell receptor beta chains were read from a single sample in a study of blood T cell repertoires in COVID-19. Only in-frame clones appear in the TCRdb table, and some are missing; sequencing was by immunoSEQ multiplex PCR. The sample records over 450,000 clones, 89% being singletons. The sample comprised peripheral blood. The origin of the receptors is a young man with COVID-19, enrolled during active disease. The CDR3 runs from the conserved cysteine through the conserved F or W. A D gene is named only where the DNA matches it firmly. The size entry is marked missing in some rows and otherwise reads once, few, many or a size class.

- | TRBJ2-7 | - | TRBV11-2 | 14 | TGTGCCAGCAGCTTAGTTCGGAGCTCCTACGAGCAGTACTTC | CASSLVRSSYEQYF
- | TRBJ1-1 | once | TRBV30 | 14 | TGTGCCTGGAGTGAAGGTAACGGCGGCACTGAAGCTTTCTTT | CAWSEGNGGTEAFF
- | TRBJ1-2 | - | TRBV5-8 | 14 | TGTGCCAGCAGCTTGGCGGCGGGGATCGGTGGCTACACCTTC | CASSLAAGIGGYTF
TRBD1 | TRBJ1-5 | - | TRBV19 | 13 | TGTGCCAGTAGTCCAGGGGGCATTCAGCCCCAGCATTTT | CASSPGGIQPQHF
- | TRBJ1-6 | - | TRBV5-4 | 13 | TGTGCCAGCAGCCCGGGACACTCTTCGTCCCTCCACTTT | CASSPGHSSSLHF
TRBD2 | TRBJ2-7 | - | TRBV3-1/TRBV3-2 | 14 | TGTGCCAGCAGCCCCACTACTAGCGGGGGCGAGCAGTACTTC | CASSPTTSGGEQYF
- | TRBJ2-3 | - | TRBV11-3 | 14 | TGTGCCAGCAGCTTGGACTCTATGAGAAACACGCAGTATTTT | CASSLDSMRNTQYF
TRBD2 | TRBJ2-3 | - | TRBV5-5 | 14 | TGTGCCAGCAGCTGGACTAGCGGCACAGATACGCAGTATTTT | CASSWTSGTDTQYF
TRBD1 | TRBJ1-6 | - | TRBV27 | 18 | TGTGCCAGCAGACACCGAACAGGGGAAAGGTCCTATAATTCACCCCTCCACTTT | CASRHRTGERSYNSPLHF
TRBD1 | TRBJ1-6 | - | TRBV3-1/TRBV3-2 | 14 | TGTGCCAGCAGCAGACAGGGGATAAATTCACCCCTCCACTTT | CASSRQGINSPLHF
- | TRBJ1-5 | - | TRBV15 | 13 | TGTGCCACCAGCACCAGAGGGAATCAGCCCCAGCATTTT | CATSTRGNQPQHF
- | TRBJ2-3 | - | TRBV10-2 | 14 | TGCGCCAGCGAGGAGGGATCTCCCCGGGGTACGCAGTATTTT | CASEEGSPRGTQYF
- | TRBJ1-1 | - | TRBV5-1 | 14 | TGCGCCAGCAGCTTGGGCAGGATTAACACTGAAGCTTTCTTT | CASSLGRINTEAFF
- | TRBJ2-2 | - | TRBV4-1 | 15 | TGCGCCAGCAGGATGGGACAAACTAACACCGGGGAGCTGTTTTTT | CASRMGQTNTGELFF
TRBD2 | TRBJ2-1 | - | TRBV5-4 | 15 | TGTGCCAGCAGCTTCGCGGGGGGGTTGTACAATGAGCAGTTCTTC | CASSFAGGLYNEQFF
- | TRBJ2-3 | - | TRBV9 | 15 | TGTGCCAGCAGCCAAAGCGGAGTCCCTCGAGATACGCAGTATTTT | CASSQSGVPRDTQYF
- | TRBJ2-5 | - | TRBV6-8 | 15 | TGTGCCAGCATCGGGGACACTCGGTACCAAGAGACCCAGTACTTC | CASIGDTRYQETQYF
- | TRBJ1-1 | - | TRBV18 | 14 | TGTGCCAGCTCACCGGGGACTAAAAACACTGAAGCTTTCTTT | CASSPGTKNTEAFF
- | TRBJ2-1 | - | TRBV7-3 | 15 | TGTGCCAGCAGCTTACTCGGTAGCGAATACAATGAGCAGTTCTTC | CASSLLGSEYNEQFF
- | TRBJ2-1 | - | TRBV4-1 | 15 | TGCGCCAGCAGCCGGGGCTGGGGAGGAGACAATGAGCAGTTCTTC | CASSRGWGGDNEQFF
- | TRBJ1-2 | - | TRBV15 | 16 | TGTGCCACCAGCAGAGATCGGGGGGGATTCAACTATGGCTACACCTTC | CATSRDRGGFNYGYTF
TRBD1 | TRBJ2-7 | - | TRBV7-2 | 14 | TGTGCCAGCAGCCCCCCGACAGGGGTCTACGAGCAGTACTTC | CASSPPTGVYEQYF
- | TRBJ1-2 | - | TRBV5-8 | 15 | TGTGCCAGCAGCTTGATTCAGGCAGGGGTAGATGGCTACACCTTC | CASSLIQAGVDGYTF
- | TRBJ1-5 | - | TRBV6-5 | 15 | TGTGCCAGCAGCACAACACAGCTGGGCAATCAGCCCCAGCATTTT | CASSTTQLGNQPQHF
- | TRBJ1-5 | - | TRBV12-2 | 18 | TGTGCAAGTCGCCCAACCGGACAGGGGGGTGATAGCAATCAGCCCCAGCATTTT | CASRPTGQGGDSNQPQHF
- | TRBJ1-5 | - | TRBV12-3/TRBV12-4 | 12 | TGTGCCAGCAGCAGGGGCAATCAGCCCCAGCATTTT | CASSRGNQPQHF
- | TRBJ2-3 | - | TRBV7-2 | 13 | TGTGCCAGCAGCTTAGACGGAGGTCGTACGCAGTATTTT | CASSLDGGRTQYF
TRBD1 | TRBJ2-3 | - | TRBV19 | 15 | TGTGCCAGTAGTTGGACAGGGGAGGGCACAGATACGCAGTATTTT | CASSWTGEGTDTQYF
- | TRBJ2-5 | - | TRBV7-7 | 14 | TGTGCTAGCAGCTTAGTGGGGCAGCAAGAGACCCAGTACTTC | CASSLVGQQETQYF
- | TRBJ1-2 | - | TRBV11-2 | 16 | TGTGCCAGCAGCCCAACTTACAGGGATTGGGGCTATGGCTACACCTTC | CASSPTYRDWGYGYTF
- | TRBJ1-6 | few | TRBV19 | 17 | TGTGCCAGTAGTTTGACAGGAATAAGCTCCTATAATTCACCCCTCCACTTT | CASSLTGISSYNSPLHF
TRBD2 | TRBJ2-7 | - | TRBV19 | 17 | TGTGCCAGTAGTAGGAAAGGGACTAGCGGGAGTACCTACGAGCAGTACTTC | CASSRKGTSGSTYEQYF
TRBD2 | TRBJ2-5 | - | TRBV5-4 | 15 | TGTGCCAGCAGCTTCGGGGGGTCACATCAAGAGACCCAGTACTTC | CASSFGGSHQETQYF
TRBD1 | TRBJ1-2 | - | TRBV5-6 | 13 | TGTGCCAGCAGCAGGGACAGAAGCTATGGCTACACCTTC | CASSRDRSYGYTF
TRBD2 | TRBJ2-3 | - | TRBV7-9 | 14 | TGTGCCAGCCAGCAACGGGGGGGAACAGATACGCAGTATTTT | CASQQRGGTDTQYF
TRBD2 | TRBJ2-1 | - | TRBV6-4 | 15 | TGTGCCAGCAGTGAAGGACTAGCGTACATCAATGAGCAGTTCTTC | CASSEGLAYINEQFF
TRBD1 | TRBJ2-3 | - | TRBV3-1/TRBV3-2 | 15 | TGTGCCAGCAGCCTGGCCGGGACAGCCAGAGATACGCAGTATTTT | CASSLAGTARDTQYF
- | TRBJ1-5 | - | TRBV7-9 | 15 | TGTGCCAGCAGTCCGACTGGGTATAGCAATCAGCCCCAGCATTTT | CASSPTGYSNQPQHF
- | TRBJ1-5 | - | TRBV3-1/TRBV3-2 | 15 | TGTGCCAGCAGCCAAGGGCTTTATAGCAATCAGCCCCAGCATTTT | CASSQGLYSNQPQHF
- | TRBJ1-1 | - | TRBV10-3 | 15 | TGTGCCATCAGTGAGTCCATACAGGGTTACACTGAAGCTTTCTTT | CAISESIQGYTEAFF
- | TRBJ1-6 | once | TRBV19 | 15 | TGTGCCAGTAGTTCCCGGAGGGTGGGGAATTCACCCCTCCACTTT | CASSSRRVGNSPLHF
TRBD2 | TRBJ2-3 | - | TRBV5-5 | 15 | TGTGCCAGCTTCGGCGGGGGGGCCGTGACAGATACGCAGTATTTT | CASFGGGAVTDTQYF